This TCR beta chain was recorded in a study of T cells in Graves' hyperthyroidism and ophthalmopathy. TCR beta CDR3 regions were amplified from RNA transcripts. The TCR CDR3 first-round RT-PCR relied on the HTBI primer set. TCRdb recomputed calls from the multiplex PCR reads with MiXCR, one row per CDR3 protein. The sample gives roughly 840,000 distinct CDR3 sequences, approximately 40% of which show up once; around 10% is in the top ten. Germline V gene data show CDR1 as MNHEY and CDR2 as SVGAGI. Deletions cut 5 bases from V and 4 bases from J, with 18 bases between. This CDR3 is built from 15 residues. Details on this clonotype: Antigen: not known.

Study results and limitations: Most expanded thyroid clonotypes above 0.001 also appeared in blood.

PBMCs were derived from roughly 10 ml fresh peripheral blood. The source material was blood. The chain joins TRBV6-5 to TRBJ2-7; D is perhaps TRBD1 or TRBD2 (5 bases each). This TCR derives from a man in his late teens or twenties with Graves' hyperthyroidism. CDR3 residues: CASSPIRDGKYEQYF. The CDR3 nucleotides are TGTGCCAGCAGTCCTATCCGGGACGGAAAGTACGAGCAGTACTTC.